This T cell receptor (beta chain) was captured in a study of patients and donors after allogeneic stem cell transplantation (dated by TCRdb to about 2020). For this clonotype: What antigen it recognizes has not been identified. It has no much larger one-base neighbor in the sample; base qualities were not kept.

Per the germline V gene (reference sequence), GTSNPN is the CDR1 and SVGIG is the CDR2. The V and J ends are trimmed by 3 bases and 4 bases, leaving 9 bases between them. The CDR3 runs 13 residues from the cysteine to the phenylalanine. The read is trimmed to its CDR3 DNA, 39 bases read in frame from base 1. Library preparation used RT-PCR. The data were produced on a NextSeq 550. TCRdb ran its own pipeline on the public reads, namely fastp trimming at Q25 and MiXCR clone calling, and kept in-frame beta chains. Each record represents a unique CDR3 protein, reported with the most common genes and DNA among its rows. The sample contains hundreds of thousands of distinct CDR3 sequences, approximately 16% of them found a single time. The ten largest clonotypes hold around 7.9% of the sample.

This TCR derives from a human donor who was either an allogeneic HSCT recipient or a stem cell or donor lymphocyte infusion donor (not recorded which). It is not recorded whose cells these are; they may come from a transplant donor. The receptor chain draws on TRBV30 and TRBJ2-2; no D segment can be confidently identified. Input material: blood, either unsorted or a sorted T cell fraction (not recorded which). The nucleotides read TGTGCCTGGAGATCCAGAGTCACCGGGGAGCTGTTTTTT. Its coded protein is CAWRSRVTGELFF.